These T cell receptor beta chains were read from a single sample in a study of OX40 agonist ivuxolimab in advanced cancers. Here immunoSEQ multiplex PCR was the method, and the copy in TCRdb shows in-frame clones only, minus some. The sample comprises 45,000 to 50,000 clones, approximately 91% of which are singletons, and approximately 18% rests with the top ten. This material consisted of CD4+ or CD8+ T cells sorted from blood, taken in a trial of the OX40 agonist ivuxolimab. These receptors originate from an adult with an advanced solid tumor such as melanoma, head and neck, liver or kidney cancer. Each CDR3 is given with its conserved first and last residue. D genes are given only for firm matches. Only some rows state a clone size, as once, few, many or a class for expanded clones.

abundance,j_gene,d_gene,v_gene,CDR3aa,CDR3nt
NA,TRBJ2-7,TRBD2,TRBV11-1,CASSSGTRGVEQYF,TGTGCCAGCAGCTCCGGGACTAGAGGCGTCGAGCAGTACTTC
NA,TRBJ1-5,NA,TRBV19,CASSIWGGGQPQHF,TGTGCCAGTAGTATCTGGGGGGGAGGTCAGCCCCAGCATTTT
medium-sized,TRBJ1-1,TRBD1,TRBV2,CASDRGNTEAFF,TGTGCCAGCGACAGGGGGAACACTGAAGCTTTCTTT
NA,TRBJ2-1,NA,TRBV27,CASSSVSSYNEQFF,TGTGCCAGCAGTTCGGTGAGCTCCTACAATGAGCAGTTCTTC
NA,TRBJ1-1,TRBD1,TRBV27,CASSLGQGQNTEAFF,TGTGCCAGCAGTCTCGGACAGGGCCAGAACACTGAAGCTTTCTTT
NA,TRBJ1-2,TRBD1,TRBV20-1,CSGDRVGGYTF,TGCAGTGGGGACAGGGTTGGAGGCTACACCTTC
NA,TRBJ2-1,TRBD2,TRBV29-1,CSGISGGNYNEQFF,TGCAGCGGGATTAGCGGGGGGAATTACAATGAGCAGTTCTTC
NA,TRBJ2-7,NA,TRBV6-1,CASSEFGGRRSYEQYF,TGTGCCAGCAGTGAATTCGGGGGTCGGCGTTCCTACGAGCAGTACTTC
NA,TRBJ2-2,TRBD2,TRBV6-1,CGAGDPNTGELFF,TGTGGGGCGGGGGACCCAAACACCGGGGAGCTGTTTTTT
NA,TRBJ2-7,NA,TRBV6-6,CASSQGRYEQYF,TGTGCCAGCAGCCAAGGCCGGTACGAGCAGTACTTC
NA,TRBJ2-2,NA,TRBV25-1,CASSEFTGELFF,TGTGCCAGCAGTGAATTCACCGGGGAGCTGTTTTTT
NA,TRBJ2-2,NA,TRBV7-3,CASSLSGSSPAGELFF,TGTGCCAGCAGCTTAAGCGGGTCGAGCCCGGCCGGGGAGCTGTTTTTT
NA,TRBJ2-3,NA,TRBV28,CASSSPLGQSTDTQYF,TGTGCCAGCAGTTCACCCCTCGGACAGAGCACAGATACGCAGTATTTT
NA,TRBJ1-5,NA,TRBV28,CASSLVGYQPQHF,TGTGCCAGCAGTTTAGTAGGGTATCAGCCCCAGCATTTT